These 21 T cell receptor beta chains were all obtained from the same sample, sequenced in a study of T cells in localized non-small cell lung cancer. Here immunoSEQ multiplex PCR was the method, and the copy in TCRdb shows in-frame clones only, minus some. The sample records 20,000 to 25,000 clones, around nine tenths being singletons. The material sequenced was peripheral blood, taken before any cancer treatment. The origin of the receptors is a woman between 35 and 75 years old with stage I lung adenocarcinoma.

V is TRBV5-4 and J is TRBJ1-1, with D perhaps matching TRBD1 (6 bases). Per germline, CDR1 SGHNT and CDR2 YYREEE (reference sequence). The CDR3 is 14 residues long. Trimming cost V 3 bases and J 5 bases, with 14 bases left between them. CDR3 in amino acids: CASSSQTGRTEAFF. In nucleotides, the CDR3 is TGTGCCAGCAGCTCCCAGACAGGTAGGACTGAAGCTTTCTTT.

The chain couples TRBV10-3 to TRBJ2-2, with D possibly matching TRBD1 (7 bases). CDR1 and CDR2 from the germline V gene are ENHRY and SYGVKD. With 6 bases removed from V and 6 bases from J, the gap between germline ends came to 17 bases. This CDR3 has 15 residues. CDR3 amino acids: CAIRRDLQGAGELFF. CDR3 in DNA: TGTGCCATCAGGAGGGACTTGCAGGGGGCCGGGGAGCTGTTTTTT.

V and J are TRBV5-1 and TRBJ2-1; possible D gene TRBD2, 5 bases. V shed 6 bases and J shed 3 bases, with 13 bases lying between them. This CDR3 is 14 amino acids long. Germline CDR1 reads SGHRS; CDR2 reads YFSETQ. CDR3 residues: CASTPGGGYNEQFF. In DNA, the CDR3 is TGCGCCAGCACCCCCGGAGGTGGCTACAATGAGCAGTTCTTC.

The CDR3 is CASSLARGRETQYF. The CDR3 DNA reads as TGTGCCAGCAGCTTGGCTAGGGGGAGAGAGACCCAGTACTTC. V usage is TRBV5-4 and J usage is TRBJ2-5; D perhaps matches TRBD1 (6 bases). This CDR3 region has 14 residues. V lost 0 bases and J lost 4, with 10 bases in between. Germline-derived CDR1 and CDR2 are SGHNT and YYREEE (reference sequence). The variable domain in full, completed from reference TRBV5-4 and TRBJ2-5, reads ETGVTQSPTHLIKTRGQQVTLRCSSQSGHNTVSWYQQALGQGPQFIFQYYREEENGRGNFPPRFSGLQFPNYSSELNVNALELDDSALYLCASSLARGRETQYFGPGTRLLVL.

This rearrangement joins TRBV11-2 to TRBJ2-1; 9 bases map to TRBD2. This CDR3 spans 19 amino acids. V lost 5 bases to trimming and J lost 5 bases; unmatched junction nucleotides: 19. The germline V gene has CDR1 SGHAT and CDR2 FQNNGV. CDR3 in DNA: TGTGCCAGCAGCCGTAGCTTTAGCGGGAGTCCCGAACTAGACAATGAGCAGTTCTTC. It translates to CASSRSFSGSPELDNEQFF. Variable domain in full (rest from reference TRBV11-2 and TRBJ2-1): EAGVAQSPRYKIIEKRQSVAFWCNPISGHATLYWYQQILGQGPKLLIQFQNNGVVDDSQLPKDRFSAERLKGVDSTLKIQPAKLEDSAVYLCASSRSFSGSPELDNEQFFGPGTRLTVL.

The rearrangement joins TRBV5-1 to TRBJ2-7; perhaps D is TRBD1 or TRBD2 (6 bases each). Trimming cost V 4 bases and J 4 bases, with 18 bases left between them. Germline CDR1 and CDR2: SGHRS and YFSETQ. The CDR3 totals 15 residues. The DNA of the CDR3 is TGCGCCAGCAGCCTCGAAGGGGGGCGGGGATACGAGCAGTACTTC. The encoded protein is CASSLEGGRGYEQYF.

This rearrangement joins TRBV29-1 to TRBJ1-2; no clear D. V shed 3 bases and J shed 4 bases, with 0 bases lying between them. CDR3 length: 9 residues. Germline CDR1 is SQVTM and CDR2 is ANQGSEA. The CDR3 spells CSVDYGYTF. In DNA form, the CDR3 reads TGCAGCGTTGACTATGGCTACACCTTC.

This clone was observed a handful of times. The genes are TRBV27 and TRBJ2-2; a possible D gene is TRBD2 (5 bases). Trimming stripped 8 bases from V and 1 base from J, with 11 bases between. The CDR3 runs to 14 residues. Germline lookup yields CDR1 MNHEY and CDR2 SMNVEV (reference sequence). The CDR3 sequence: CASRRTENTGELFF. CDR3 coding DNA: TGTGCCAGCCGGAGGACCGAGAACACCGGGGAGCTGTTTTTT.

The rearrangement links TRBV5-1 to TRBJ1-2; a weak D match, TRBD1 (6 bases). Germline-derived CDR1 and CDR2 are SGHRS and YFSETQ. V was cut by 0 bases and J by 5 bases, with 20 bases left in between. This CDR3 spans 17 amino acids. The CDR3 protein is CASSLAPPGAGAYGYTF. The DNA of the CDR3 is TGCGCCAGCAGCTTGGCCCCCCCGGGCGCAGGGGCTTATGGCTACACCTTC.

The chain recombines TRBV5-1 with TRBJ2-3, with 9 bases identical to TRBD2. The ends lost 1 base at V and 5 bases at J; junction bases unmatched: 8. Per germline, CDR1 SGHRS and CDR2 YFSETQ. The length of the CDR3 is 16 residues. CDR3 bases: TGCGCCAGCAGCTTGAATGGCGGGAGGGCCATAGATACGCAGTATTTT. Translated: CASSLNGGRAIDTQYF.

The chain carries TRBV19 and TRBJ2-5, with a possible D match to TRBD2 (6 bases). Germline V gives CDR1 LNHDA, CDR2 SQIVND (reference sequence). Trimming stripped 4 bases from V and 1 base from J, with 13 bases between. This CDR3 has 15 amino acids. DNA of the CDR3: TGTGCCAGTAGTAGGTGGCGGGACTCCCAAGAGACCCAGTACTTC. Translated: CASSRWRDSQETQYF.

The CDR3 here is CASSPGSGGLENIQYF. The CDR3 DNA is TGTGCCAGCTCACCAGGGTCGGGGGGCCTTGAAAACATTCAGTACTTC. This chain joins TRBV18 and TRBJ2-4, with a possible D match to TRBD2 (7 bases). The CDR3 length is 16 residues. Germline V lookup: CDR1 KGHSH, CDR2 LQKENI. V was cut by 2 bases and J by 5 bases, with 16 bases left in between.

The CDR3 here is CASSRGLAGVGDEQFF. CDR3 DNA sequence: TGCGCCAGCAGCCGCGGCCTAGCGGGAGTGGGCGATGAGCAGTTCTTC. The rearrangement links TRBV5-1 to TRBJ2-1; 10 bases line up with TRBD2. The CDR3 has 16 amino acids. CDR1 and CDR2 from the germline V gene are SGHRS and YFSETQ. The trim removed 4 bases at V and 8 bases at J, leaving 12 bases unmatched.

The genes are TRBV27 and TRBJ1-6; the match to TRBD1 covers 9 bases. CDR1 and CDR2 (germline): MNHEY, SMNVEV (reference sequence). The CDR3 runs to 14 residues. V lost 4 bases and J lost 8; bases outside the gene matches: 3. CDR3 DNA: TGTGCCAGCAGTTACGGGACAGGGTATTCACCCCTCCACTTT. Amino acids: CASSYGTGYSPLHF.

This chain uses TRBV28 with TRBJ2-5; D is unclear. CDR1 is MDHEN and CDR2 is SYDVKM in the germline V gene. CDR3 length equals 14 residues. The V end was cut by 5 bases, the J end by 0 bases, with 10 bases between. CDR3 residues: CASSRSSNQETQYF. As DNA, the CDR3 is TGTGCCAGCAGTCGGTCATCCAACCAAGAGACCCAGTACTTC.

This chain links TRBV19 with TRBJ2-2, with TRBD1 matching 7 bases. Unmatched junction bases numbered 7, after V lost 11 bases and J lost 1 base. The CDR3 loop spans 14 amino acids. Germline CDR1 is LNHDA and CDR2 is SQIVND (reference sequence). This CDR3 reads CAGRQGWNTGELFF. For the CDR3, the DNA is TGTGCCGGGAGACAGGGTTGGAACACCGGGGAGCTGTTTTTT.

V is TRBV25-1 and J is TRBJ2-5; no firm D call. This CDR3 contains 12 residues. The V gene's germline CDR1 is MGHDK and CDR2 SYGVNS. V lost 4 bases, J lost 1 base, and 4 bases lay in between. The CDR3: CASSVSQETQYF. In nucleotides, the CDR3 is TGTGCCAGCAGTGTCAGCCAAGAGACCCAGTACTTC.

V usage is TRBV12-5 and J usage is TRBJ2-1; no clear D. Trimming cost V 7 bases and J 4 bases, with 17 bases left between them. The CDR3 loop spans 15 amino acids. Germline CDR1 is LGHNT and CDR2 is FRNRAP. The CDR3 region is CASAPSRSRYNEQFF. Written as DNA, the CDR3 is TGTGCTAGTGCCCCCAGTAGGTCAAGGTACAATGAGCAGTTCTTC.

This chain's CDR3 is CASSPQAGGSSGNTIYF. The CDR3 DNA is TGTGCCAGCAGCCCCCAGGCCGGGGGTTCATCTGGAAACACCATATATTTT. This chain uses TRBV12-1 with TRBJ1-3. TRBV12-1 constitutes a pseudogene. The CDR3 sequence is 17 residues long.

The chain joins TRBV19 to TRBJ1-2; TRBD1 matches 8 bases. Germline lookup yields CDR1 LNHDA and CDR2 SQIVND (reference sequence). Germline trimming cut 7 bases from V and 8 bases from J; bases unmatched to any gene: 6. This CDR3 is 12 amino acids long. CDR3 sequence (DNA): TGTGCCAGTAAATCAGGGGGCAGGGGCTACACCTTC. This encodes CASKSGGRGYTF.

CDR3 nucleotides: TGTGCCAGCTCACCCCCTGGGACTAGCAATAAGGATACGCAGTATTTT. This codes for CASSPPGTSNKDTQYF. The rearrangement joins TRBV18 to TRBJ2-3; TRBD2 matches 9 bases. From germline, CDR1 is KGHSH and CDR2 LQKENI. The ends lost 3 bases at V and 6 bases at J; junction bases unmatched: 10. The CDR3 runs to 16 residues. Together with reference TRBV18 and TRBJ2-3, the CDR3 gives the full variable domain: NAGVMQNPRHLVRRRGQEARLRCSPMKGHSHVYWYRQLPEEGLKFMVYLQKENIIDESGMPKERFSAEFPKEGPSILRIQQVVRGDSAAYFCASSPPGTSNKDTQYFGPGTRLTVL.